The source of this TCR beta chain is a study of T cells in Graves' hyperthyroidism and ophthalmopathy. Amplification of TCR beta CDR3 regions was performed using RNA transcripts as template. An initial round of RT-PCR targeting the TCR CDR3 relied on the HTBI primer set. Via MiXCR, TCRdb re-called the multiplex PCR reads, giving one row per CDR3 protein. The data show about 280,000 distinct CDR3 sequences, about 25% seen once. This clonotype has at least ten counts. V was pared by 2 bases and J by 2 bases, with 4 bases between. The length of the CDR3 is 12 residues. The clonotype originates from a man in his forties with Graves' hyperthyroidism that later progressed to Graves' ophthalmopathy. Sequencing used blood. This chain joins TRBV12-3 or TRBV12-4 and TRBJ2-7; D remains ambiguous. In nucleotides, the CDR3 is TGTGCCAGCAGTTTAACGGCCTACGAGCAGTACTTC. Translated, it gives CASSLTAYEQYF.